The T cell receptor (beta chain) under discussion was sequenced for a study of blood T cell repertoires in COVID-19. In the case of this clone: The junction departs from the called germline gene at one end, perhaps through a read error.

The assay was immunoSEQ multiplex PCR, and TCRdb's table has in-frame clones only and misses some. The sample has about 370,000 clones, more than 85% seen once; the top ten hold roughly 0.9%. The sequenced material came from PBMCs or T cells enriched from blood (not recorded which). The clonotype originates from a woman aged 40 to 50 who had been exposed to COVID-19.

Written as DNA, the CDR3 is TGTGCCAGCAGTTTAGGTAGCGGGGGGAGCTCCTACAATGAGCAGTTCTTC. Protein product: CASSLGSGGSSYNEQFF. The chain uses TRBV11-3 and TRBJ2-1, with 10 bases fitting TRBD2. This CDR3 region has 17 residues. Germline V gives CDR1 SGHNT, CDR2 YENEEA.